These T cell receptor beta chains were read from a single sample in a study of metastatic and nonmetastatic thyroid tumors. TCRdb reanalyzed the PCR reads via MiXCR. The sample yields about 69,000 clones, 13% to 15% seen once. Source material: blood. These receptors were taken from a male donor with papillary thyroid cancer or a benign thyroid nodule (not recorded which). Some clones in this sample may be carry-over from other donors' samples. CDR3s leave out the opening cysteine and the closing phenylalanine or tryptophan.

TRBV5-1,ASSFPMEEAISYEQY
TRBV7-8,ASTTAEGTVENYGYT
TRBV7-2,ASSLAIDTQY
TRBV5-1,ACSVDKNTVELF
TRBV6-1,ASSELGQKTEAF
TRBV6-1,ASSSIGSAPHPF
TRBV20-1,SARGLAGHGEQF
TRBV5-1,ASSLGDLAQETQY
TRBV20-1,SARGGGTGSGQPQH
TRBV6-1,ASSKRERFTGELF
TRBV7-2,ASSAAISYEQY
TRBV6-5,ARSYYERAASGNTIY
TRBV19,ASSIDFKGGGRGTGELF
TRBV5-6,ASSLLSSGIHTGELF
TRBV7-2,ASSLAGRVTYNEQF
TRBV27,ASNGGPVTEAF
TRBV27,ASRLQAGTNNEQF
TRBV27,ASSPRASYGYT
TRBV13,ASGMQNEETQY
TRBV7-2,ASSLGDRTGELF
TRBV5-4,ASSLDRETQY
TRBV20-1,SASFVGDRGELF
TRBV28,ASSPPGYSGDTQY
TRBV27,ASSLSMGGYGYT
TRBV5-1,ASSLVAGEETQY
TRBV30,AYNRGAYGYT
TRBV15,ATSREGVGSPLH
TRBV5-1,ASSLDSGTPEAF
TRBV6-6,ASSYSVGQETQY
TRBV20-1,SARVVQGAWVNQPQH
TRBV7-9,ASSSTISTDTQY
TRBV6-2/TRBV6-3,ASSYSLLRPTGQGYT
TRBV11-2,ASSFPGGQQY
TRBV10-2,ATRQGLGNTIY
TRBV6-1,ASREGCRFSGNEQF
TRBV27,ASSLREYTEAF
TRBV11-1,ASTLGLAGVGTGELF
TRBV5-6,ASSPPGHRSTEAF